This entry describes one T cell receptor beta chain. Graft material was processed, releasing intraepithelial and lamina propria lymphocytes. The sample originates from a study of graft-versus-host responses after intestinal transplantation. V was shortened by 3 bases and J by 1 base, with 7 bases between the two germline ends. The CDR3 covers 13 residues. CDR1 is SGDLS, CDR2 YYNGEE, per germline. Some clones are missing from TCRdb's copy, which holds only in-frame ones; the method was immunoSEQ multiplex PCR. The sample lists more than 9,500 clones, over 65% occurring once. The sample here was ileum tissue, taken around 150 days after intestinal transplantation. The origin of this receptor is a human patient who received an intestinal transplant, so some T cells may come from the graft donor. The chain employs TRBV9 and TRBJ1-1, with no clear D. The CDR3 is CASSGGKNTEAFF. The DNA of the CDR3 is TGTGCCAGCAGCGGAGGGAAGAACACTGAAGCTTTCTTT.